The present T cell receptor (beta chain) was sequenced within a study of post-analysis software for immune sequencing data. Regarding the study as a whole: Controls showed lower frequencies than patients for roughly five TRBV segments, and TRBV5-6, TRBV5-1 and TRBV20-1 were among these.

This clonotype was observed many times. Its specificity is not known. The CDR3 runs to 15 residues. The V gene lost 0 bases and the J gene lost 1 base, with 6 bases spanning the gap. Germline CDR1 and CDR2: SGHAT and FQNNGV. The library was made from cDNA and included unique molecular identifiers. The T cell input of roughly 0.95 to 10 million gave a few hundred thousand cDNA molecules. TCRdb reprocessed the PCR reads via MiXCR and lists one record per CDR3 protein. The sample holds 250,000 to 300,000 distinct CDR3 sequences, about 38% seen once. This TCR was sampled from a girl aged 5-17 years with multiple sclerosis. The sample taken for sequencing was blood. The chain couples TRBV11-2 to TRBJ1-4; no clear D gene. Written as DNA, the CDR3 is TGTGCCAGCAGCTTAGACGGGAGAACTAATGAAAAACTGTTTTTT. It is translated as CASSLDGRTNEKLFF. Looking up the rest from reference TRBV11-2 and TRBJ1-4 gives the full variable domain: EAGVAQSPRYKIIEKRQSVAFWCNPISGHATLYWYQQILGQGPKLLIQFQNNGVVDDSQLPKDRFSAERLKGVDSTLKIQPAKLEDSAVYLCASSLDGRTNEKLFFGSGTQLSVL.